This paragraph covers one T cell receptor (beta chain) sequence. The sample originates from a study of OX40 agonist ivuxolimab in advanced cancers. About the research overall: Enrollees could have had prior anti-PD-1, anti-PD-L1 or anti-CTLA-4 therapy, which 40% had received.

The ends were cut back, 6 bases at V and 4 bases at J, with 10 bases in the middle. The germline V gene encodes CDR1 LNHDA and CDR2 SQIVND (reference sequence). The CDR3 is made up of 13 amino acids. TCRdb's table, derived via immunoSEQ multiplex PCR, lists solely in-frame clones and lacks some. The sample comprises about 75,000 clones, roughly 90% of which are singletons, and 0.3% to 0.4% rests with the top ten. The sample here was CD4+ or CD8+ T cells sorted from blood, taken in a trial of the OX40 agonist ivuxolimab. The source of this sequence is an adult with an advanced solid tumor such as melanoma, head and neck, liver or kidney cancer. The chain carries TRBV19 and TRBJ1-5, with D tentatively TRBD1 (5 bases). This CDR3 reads CASRTAENQPQHF. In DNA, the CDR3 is TGTGCCAGTAGGACAGCCGAAAATCAGCCCCAGCATTTT.